This T cell receptor (beta chain) appears in the sequencing data of a study of blood T cell repertoires in COVID-19. Study details: Samples taken during acute and convalescent COVID-19 were collected in the United States, Italy and Spain.

Only in-frame clones appear in the TCRdb table, and some are missing; sequencing was by immunoSEQ multiplex PCR. The data show about 55,000 clones, with just over 85% seen just once and 13% to 15% held by the top ten. This CDR3 is built from 18 residues. CDR1 is LGHDT, CDR2 YNNKEL, per germline (reference sequence). V lost 1 base, J lost 5 bases, and 11 bases stayed unmatched. V usage is TRBV3-1 (or the pseudogene TRBV3-2) and J usage is TRBJ1-5; 10 positions match TRBD1. This TCR was recovered from a man aged 65 to 79 with acute or convalescent COVID-19. Sequenced input: peripheral blood. In DNA form, the CDR3 reads TGTGCCAGCAGCCAAGGCGACAGGGGGCCGGTGATCGATCAGCCCCAGCATTTT. Protein product: CASSQGDRGPVIDQPQHF.